The 22 T cell receptor beta chains in this list originate from one sample, sequenced in a study of shared clonotypes between healthy human individuals (dated by TCRdb to about 2020). CD8 naive samples were obtained by positive selection for CCR7 among CD45RO-negative cells, yielding a CD45RA+CCR7+ population from which TemRA cells were excluded. Library creation used the immunoSEQ multiplex PCR assay. Sourced from immuneACCESS, this table was stored by TCRdb with only in-frame sequences that have V and J called. A share of the clones is absent; for the studies checked, an unresolved V gene accounts for under half, and the remainder has no known explanation. This sample holds around 580,000 clones; 98% were observed only once. The ten most abundant clones make up 0.3% to 0.35% of the sample. The sequencing input was naive CD8+ T cells sorted from blood. Taken with the paper, the label for cell subset or site translates to: CD45RA+CCR7+. These receptors all come from a young man in good health.

The chain links TRBV28 to TRBJ2-7; D not certain. The CDR3 is 13 amino acids. V was clipped by 4 bases and J by 3 bases, with 10 bases between them. Looked up from germline, CDR1 is MDHEN and CDR2 is SYDVKM. The chain's CDR3 is CASSSATNYEQYF. CDR3 bases: TGTGCCAGCAGTTCGGCCACGAACTACGAGCAGTACTTC.

J is TRBJ2-3 and V is TRBV9; D is unresolved. Trimming took 4 bases from V and 0 from J, leaving 12 bases between them. The germline CDR1 and CDR2 sequences are SGDLS and YYNGEE. The CDR3 covers 15 residues. For the CDR3, the DNA is TGTGCCAGCAGCCCATGGGCGGATAGCACAGATACGCAGTATTTT. Its protein is CASSPWADSTDTQYF.

This rearrangement joins TRBV19 to TRBJ1-5; D call uncertain. V lost 7 bases to trimming and J lost 6 bases, with 22 bases between them. The germline V gene has CDR1 LNHDA and CDR2 SQIVND (reference sequence). This CDR3 is 16 amino acids long. Here the CDR3 reads CASNLGSTSFVQPQHF. DNA for the CDR3: TGTGCCAGTAACCTCGGATCCACCTCATTCGTTCAGCCCCAGCATTTT.

Comment on this clone: Distinct nucleotide sequences in the sample also encode this CDR3. The gene calls are TRBV9 and TRBJ2-3; D gene ambiguous. Per the germline V gene, CDR1 is SGDLS and CDR2 is YYNGEE. The CDR3 has 11 residues. Trimming cost V 7 bases and J 1 base, with 4 bases left between them. As DNA, the CDR3 is TGTGCCAGCGGGCGCACAGATACGCAGTATTTT. It encodes CASGRTDTQYF.

The chain couples TRBV14 to TRBJ1-2, with D possibly TRBD1 on 5 matching bases. The V gene's germline CDR1 is SGHDN and CDR2 FVKESK. V was clipped by 4 bases and J by 4 bases, with 10 bases between them. This CDR3 is 13 amino acids long. CDR3 residues: CASSPSGGYGYTF. The CDR3 region has the DNA TGTGCCAGCAGCCCGAGTGGGGGCTATGGCTACACCTTC.

In regard to this clone: Other DNA sequences from this sample encode an identical CDR3 as well. The chain has TRBV4-3 and TRBJ2-1; D is unresolved. The CDR3 contains 13 residues. Per germline, CDR1 LGHNA and CDR2 YSLEER. V lost 1 base to trimming and J lost 7 bases, with 8 bases between them. CDR3 sequence: CASSQGVGNEQFF. The CDR3 coding sequence is TGCGCCAGCAGCCAAGGGGTAGGAAATGAGCAGTTCTTC.

On this clone: This specimen includes other DNA sequences encoding the same CDR3. The chain joins TRBV5-4 to TRBJ2-3; D may correspond to TRBD1 or TRBD2 (5 bases each). CDR1 SGHNT and CDR2 YYREEE come from the germline V gene (reference sequence). This CDR3 comprises 14 residues. V was trimmed by 0 bases and J by 4 bases, leaving 9 bases between them. The CDR3 loop reads CASSLGGVADTQYF. The CDR3 DNA reads as TGTGCCAGCAGCTTGGGAGGGGTTGCAGATACGCAGTATTTT.

This chain uses TRBV11-3 with TRBJ2-1; D perhaps matches TRBD2 (5 bases). The ends were cut back, 5 bases at V and 6 bases at J, with 17 bases in the middle. CDR1 is SGHNT and CDR2 is YENEEA in the germline V gene. The CDR3 is 15 amino acids. This CDR3 reads CASSLRQDWGNEQFF. Here the CDR3 DNA reads TGTGCCAGCAGCCTAAGGCAGGACTGGGGCAATGAGCAGTTCTTC.

The chain uses TRBV6-6 and TRBJ2-7, with D perhaps TRBD1 (5 bases). Germline V CDR1 and CDR2: MNHNY, SVGAGI (reference sequence). The V end was cut by 5 bases, the J end by 7 bases, with 18 bases between. The CDR3 extends over 14 amino acids. CDR3: CASSVRGGLLEQYF. In DNA, the CDR3 is TGTGCCAGCAGTGTAAGGGGCGGTCTTCTTGAGCAGTACTTC.

This clone was detected once. The CDR3 region has the DNA TGTGCCAGCATTACGTCTGGGGGGTACGAGCAGTACTTC. Translated: CASITSGGYEQYF. J is TRBJ2-7 and V is TRBV2, with D possibly matching TRBD2 (6 bases). This CDR3 contains 13 residues. From germline, CDR1 is SNHLY and CDR2 FYNNEI. Trimming shortened V by 7 bases and J by 4 bases, and 14 bases separated the two germline ends.

Here the CDR3 reads CASSLGTGGLYNEQFF. The CDR3 DNA sequence: TGCGCCAGCAGCTTGGGGACAGGGGGCCTCTACAATGAGCAGTTCTTC. The rearrangement uses TRBV5-1 and TRBJ2-1; 11 bases align to TRBD1. CDR1 is SGHRS, CDR2 YFSETQ, per germline. The CDR3 spans 16 residues. V trimming: 0 bases; J trimming: 3 bases; junction bases outside the gene matches: 2. The full variable domain, with the rest looked up from reference TRBV5-1 and TRBJ2-1, is KAGVTQTPRYLIKTRGQQVTLSCSPISGHRSVSWYQQTPGQGLQFLFEYFSETQRNKGNFPGRFSGRQFSNSRSEMNVSTLELGDSALYLCASSLGTGGLYNEQFFGPGTRLTVL.

The V call is TRBV11-2, the J call TRBJ2-3, with D unresolved. The CDR3 is 15 amino acids. CDR1 and CDR2 from the germline V gene are SGHAT and FQNNGV. V gave up 0 bases and J gave up 2 bases, with 9 bases separating them. The CDR3 DNA reads as TGTGCCAGCAGCTTAGATCCCTACACCACAGATACGCAGTATTTT. Protein product: CASSLDPYTTDTQYF.

The CDR3 DNA reads as TGTGCCATCACACAGGGGACTCTCTCCTACAATGAGCAGTTCTTC. The encoded protein is CAITQGTLSYNEQFF. The rearrangement joins TRBV10-3 to TRBJ2-1; D might be TRBD1 (7 bases). The CDR3 extends over 15 amino acids. The ends were cut back, 7 bases at V and 0 bases at J, with 13 bases in the middle. Germline CDR1 is ENHRY and CDR2 is SYGVKD.

The chain joins TRBV30 to TRBJ2-3; D perhaps matches TRBD2 (6 bases). The length of the CDR3 is 15 residues. V gave up 1 base and J gave up 2 bases, with 13 bases separating them. In germline, CDR1 is GTSNPN, CDR2 SVGIG (reference sequence). CDR3 sequence: CAWSGDFRLTDTQYF. The CDR3 nucleotides read TGTGCCTGGAGTGGGGACTTCCGACTCACAGATACGCAGTATTTT.

This clone was observed once. The chain couples TRBV15 to TRBJ2-7; D not resolved. V was trimmed by 3 bases and J by 2 bases, leaving 5 bases between them. The CDR3 contains 12 residues. Germline assignment: CDR1 LNHNV and CDR2 YYDKDF (reference sequence). CDR3 protein: CATSRDAYEQYF. In nucleotides, the CDR3 is TGTGCCACCAGCAGGGACGCCTACGAGCAGTACTTC. The full variable domain, completed using reference TRBV15 and TRBJ2-7, is DAMVIQNPRYQVTQFGKPVTLSCSQTLNHNVMYWYQQKSSQAPKLLFHYYDKDFNNEADTPDNFQSRRPNTSFCFLDIRSPGLGDTAMYLCATSRDAYEQYFGPGTRLTVT.

J is TRBJ2-7 and V is TRBV29-1, with a weak D call TRBD2 (5 bases). This CDR3 region has 15 residues. Looked up from germline, CDR1 is SQVTM and CDR2 is ANQGSEA. V was shortened by 1 base and J by 4 bases, with 17 bases between the two germline ends. Written as DNA, the CDR3 is TGCAGCGTTGAAGGATCCGGGATACTTGGATACGAGCAGTACTTC. Amino acid sequence: CSVEGSGILGYEQYF.

The chain carries TRBV29-1 and TRBJ1-2; D perhaps matches TRBD1 (6 bases). This CDR3 comprises 13 residues. Trimming shortened V by 7 bases and J by 6 bases, and 18 bases separated the two germline ends. Per germline, CDR1 SQVTM and CDR2 ANQGSEA. The CDR3 is CSGGRDTSNGYTF. The CDR3 nucleotides read TGCAGCGGCGGACGGGACACAAGCAATGGCTACACCTTC.

The V gene is TRBV28, the J gene TRBJ1-5; TRBD1 matches at 7 bases. Germline CDR1 reads MDHEN; CDR2 reads SYDVKM. V trimming: 7 bases; J trimming: 1 base; junction bases outside the gene matches: 7. The CDR3 sequence is 15 residues long. CDR3 coding DNA: TGTGCCAGCACCCCGACAGGGCGCAGCAATCAGCCCCAGCATTTT. It translates to CASTPTGRSNQPQHF. The full variable domain, completed using reference TRBV28 and TRBJ1-5, is DVKVTQSSRYLVKRTGEKVFLECVQDMDHENMFWYRQDPGLGLRLIYFSYDVKMKEKGDIPEGYSVSREKKERFSLILESASTNQTSMYLCASTPTGRSNQPQHFGDGTRLSIL.

This clone was recorded only once. The gene calls are TRBV5-3 and TRBJ1-1; a weak D match, TRBD1 (5 bases). TRBV5-3 is known as an ORF, though its function is uncertain. This CDR3 spans 13 amino acids. Trimming took off 0 bases at V and 4 bases at J, with 7 bases between the two ends. The CDR3 DNA follows: TGTGCCAGAAGCTTGGGCGGGGCCACTGAAGCTTTCTTT. Translated, it gives CARSLGGATEAFF.

Remarks on this clone: This CDR3 is also generated by other DNA sequences in the sample. This chain links TRBV7-2 with TRBJ2-7; the D is unclear. This CDR3 has 12 amino acids. Germline loops: CDR1 SGHTA, CDR2 FQGNSA. V gave up 6 bases and J gave up 4 bases, with 10 bases separating them. CDR3 nucleotide sequence: TGTGCCAGCAGTTCCGATGGGTACGAGCAGTACTTC. It codes for CASSSDGYEQYF.

J is TRBJ1-5 and V is TRBV5-6; D ambiguous. The ends were cut back, 4 bases at V and 9 bases at J, with 14 bases in the middle. The CDR3 extends over 13 amino acids. Germline lookup yields CDR1 SGHDT and CDR2 YYEEEE. In DNA form, the CDR3 reads TGTGCCAGCAGCCCCTCCGTGGGCTGGCCCCAGCATTTT. As protein: CASSPSVGWPQHF.

V gene TRBV14 combines with J gene TRBJ2-7; 7 bases agree with TRBD1. J gave up 6 bases and V 5 bases, and 10 bases lay outside the gene matches. Per germline, CDR1 SGHDN and CDR2 FVKESK. The CDR3 is made up of 14 amino acids. CDR3 protein: CASSSRGPPGEQYF. The CDR3 nucleotides are TGTGCCAGCAGCTCAAGGGGGCCTCCCGGCGAGCAGTACTTC.